This T cell receptor (beta chain) was recovered during a study of blood T cell repertoires in COVID-19. Study-wide context: Acute and convalescent COVID-19 samples came from the United States, Italy and Spain.

As originally analysed: Quantification of nucleated cells was approximated via reference gene primer amplification. The repertoire was sequenced with immunoSEQ multiplex PCR; TCRdb's copy has only in-frame clones and lacks some. V, J and clone size are taken as reported in that table, and D and trimming were inferred from the DNA itself. Of tens of thousands of clones detected, under 80% appear once; the ten largest clones hold about a sixth. This clonotype was obtained from a human donor in a cohort sampled during active COVID-19. Sequencing used peripheral blood.

The CDR3 is CASSMTSAGELFF. The CDR3 DNA reads TGTGCCAGCAGCATGACTAGCGCCGGGGAGCTGTTTTTT. The gene calls are TRBV12-3 or TRBV12-4 and TRBJ2-2, with TRBD2 matching over 8 bases. V trimming: 6 bases; J trimming: 6 bases; junction bases outside the gene matches: 3. The CDR3 is made up of 13 amino acids.